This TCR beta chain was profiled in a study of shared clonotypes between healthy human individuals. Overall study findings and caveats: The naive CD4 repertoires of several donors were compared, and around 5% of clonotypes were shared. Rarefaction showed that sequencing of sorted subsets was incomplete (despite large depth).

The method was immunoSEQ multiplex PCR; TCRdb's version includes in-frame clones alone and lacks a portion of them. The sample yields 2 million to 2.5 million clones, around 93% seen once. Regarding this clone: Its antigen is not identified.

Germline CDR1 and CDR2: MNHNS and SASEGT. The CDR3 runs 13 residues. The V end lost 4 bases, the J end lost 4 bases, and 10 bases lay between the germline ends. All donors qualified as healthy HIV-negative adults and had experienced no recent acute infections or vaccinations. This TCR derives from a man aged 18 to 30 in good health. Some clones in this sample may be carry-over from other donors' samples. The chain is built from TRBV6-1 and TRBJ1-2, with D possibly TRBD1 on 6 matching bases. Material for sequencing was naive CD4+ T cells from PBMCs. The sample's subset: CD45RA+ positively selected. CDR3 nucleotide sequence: TGTGCCAGCAGTGCCGGGGGCACCTATGGCTACACCTTC. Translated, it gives CASSAGGTYGYTF.